This is a list of T cell receptor beta chains from one sample in a study of T cell responses to AZD1222 COVID-19 vaccine. Clones were sequenced by immunoSEQ multiplex PCR, and TCRdb holds only the in-frame ones, with some missing. The repertoire holds some 150,000 clones, with approximately 89% as singletons. Sequencing used peripheral blood, obtained on day 0 of AZD1222 vaccination. The receptors were gathered from an adult in good health. Both conserved end residues are part of each CDR3. A D gene is named only where the DNA matches it firmly. Size tells how often a clone was seen (once, few, many) or the class of an expanded clone, and some rows leave it out.

>TRBV19|TRBJ1-3|.|14|.
CAKTGYLSGNTIYF
TGTGCCAAGACAGGATATCTCTCTGGAAACACCATATATTTT
>TRBV10-3|TRBJ1-1|.|13|.
CAIRPDRNTEAFF
TGTGCCATCAGACCAGACAGGAACACTGAAGCTTTCTTT
>TRBV18|TRBJ1-1|once|13|.
CASLGQMNTEAFF
TGTGCCAGTCTGGGGCAGATGAACACTGAAGCTTTCTTT
>TRBV7-9|TRBJ2-7|.|16|TRBD2
CASSPPYGTNSYEQYF
TGTGCCAGCAGCCCCCCGTACGGGACTAACTCCTACGAGCAGTACTTC
>TRBV7-9|TRBJ2-1|.|15|.
CASSLRDFSYNEQFF
TGTGCCAGCAGCCTGAGGGACTTCTCCTACAATGAGCAGTTCTTC
>TRBV6-6|TRBJ2-4|.|15|.
CASSYSAGAKNIQYF
TGTGCCAGCAGTTACTCGGCAGGAGCCAAAAACATTCAGTACTTC
>TRBV14|TRBJ1-3|.|11|.
CASSQAYTIYF
TGTGCCAGCAGCCAAGCCTACACCATATATTTT
>TRBV28|TRBJ1-6|.|12|.
CASSSLPLGDHF
TGTGCCAGCAGTTCTCTTCCACTAGGCGACCACTTT
>TRBV6-2/TRBV6-3|TRBJ1-1|.|17|.
CASSPLGTQRGNTEAFF
TGTGCCAGCAGTCCACTCGGGACACAACGAGGGAACACTGAAGCTTTCTTT
>TRBV28|TRBJ2-1|.|19|.
CASSIPRQAQSRHHNEQFF
TGTGCCAGCAGTATACCTCGACAGGCCCAATCGCGGCACCACAATGAGCAGTTCTTC
>TRBV11-1|TRBJ2-3|.|16|.
CASSLGPYGAADTQYF
TGTGCCAGCAGCTTAGGCCCCTATGGGGCTGCAGATACGCAGTATTTT
>TRBV7-9|TRBJ1-2|.|18|TRBD1
CASSFLTGTGNDNYGYTF
TGTGCCAGCAGCTTCCTCACCGGGACAGGGAACGATAACTATGGCTACACCTTC
>TRBV18|TRBJ1-2|.|14|TRBD1
CASSPEGADYGYTF
TGTGCCAGCTCACCAGAGGGGGCGGACTATGGCTACACCTTC
>TRBV19|TRBJ1-5|.|15|TRBD1
CASRRDRGRDQPQHF
TGTGCCAGTAGGAGGGACAGGGGGCGCGATCAGCCCCAGCATTTT
>TRBV5-5|TRBJ2-1|.|15|TRBD2
CASSYLAGRNNEQFF
TGTGCCAGCAGCTACCTAGCGGGACGGAACAATGAGCAGTTCTTC
>TRBV28|TRBJ2-7|.|12|.
CASSLNRDEQYF
TGTGCCAGCAGTTTAAACAGGGACGAGCAGTACTTC
>TRBV4-1|TRBJ2-7|.|15|TRBD1
CASSQTAGGTYEQYF
TGCGCCAGCAGCCAGACGGCAGGGGGAACCTACGAGCAGTACTTC
>TRBV7-2|TRBJ2-3|.|16|.
CASSLGHLLGTDTQYF
TGTGCCAGCAGCTTAGGGCATCTACTGGGCACAGATACGCAGTATTTT
>TRBV7-3|TRBJ2-2|.|14|.
CASSPGAGTGELFF
TGTGCCAGCAGCCCAGGGGCGGGCACCGGGGAGCTGTTTTTT
>TRBV10-3|TRBJ1-4|.|13|.
CAPPGTENEKLFF
TGTGCCCCCCCCGGGACGGAGAATGAAAAACTGTTTTTT
>TRBV11-2|TRBJ1-2|.|16|.
CASSLEWGAPTYGYTF
TGTGCCAGCAGCTTAGAGTGGGGAGCCCCGACATATGGCTACACCTTC
>TRBV4-3|TRBJ1-3|.|15|.
CASSPKEGAGPVIYF
TGCGCCAGCAGCCCCAAGGAGGGAGCTGGGCCCGTAATATATTTT